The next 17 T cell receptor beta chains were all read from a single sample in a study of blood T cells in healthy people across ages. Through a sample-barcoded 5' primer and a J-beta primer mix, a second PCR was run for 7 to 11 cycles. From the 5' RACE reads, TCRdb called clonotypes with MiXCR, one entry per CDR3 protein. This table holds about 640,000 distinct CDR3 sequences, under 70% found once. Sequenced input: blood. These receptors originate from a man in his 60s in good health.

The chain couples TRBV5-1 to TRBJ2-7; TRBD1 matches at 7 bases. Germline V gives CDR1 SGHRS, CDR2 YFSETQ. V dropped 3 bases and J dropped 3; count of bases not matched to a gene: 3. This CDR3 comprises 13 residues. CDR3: CASSSGTVYEQYF. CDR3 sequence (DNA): TGCGCCAGCAGCTCCGGGACAGTCTACGAGCAGTACTTC. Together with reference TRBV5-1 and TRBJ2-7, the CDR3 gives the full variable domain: KAGVTQTPRYLIKTRGQQVTLSCSPISGHRSVSWYQQTPGQGLQFLFEYFSETQRNKGNFPGRFSGRQFSNSRSEMNVSTLELGDSALYLCASSSGTVYEQYFGPGTRLTVT.

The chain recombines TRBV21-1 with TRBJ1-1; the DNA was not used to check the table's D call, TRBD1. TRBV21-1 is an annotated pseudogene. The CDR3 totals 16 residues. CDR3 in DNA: TGTGCCAGCAGCAAAGATGGGGATGACAGGGGCACTGAAGCTTTCTTT. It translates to CASSKDGDDRGTEAFF.

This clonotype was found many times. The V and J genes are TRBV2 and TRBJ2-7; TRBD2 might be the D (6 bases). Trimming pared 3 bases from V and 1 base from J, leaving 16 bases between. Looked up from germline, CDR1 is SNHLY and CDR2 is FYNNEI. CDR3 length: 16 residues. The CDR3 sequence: CASSEGRGGRSYEQYF. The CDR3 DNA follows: TGTGCCAGCAGTGAGGGCCGAGGAGGGAGGTCCTACGAGCAGTACTTC.

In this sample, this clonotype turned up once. Here the CDR3 reads CASALPGRADEQYF. CDR3 nucleotide sequence: TGTGCCAGCGCACTACCGGGACGGGCCGACGAGCAGTACTTC. This chain links TRBV18 with TRBJ2-7; D may match TRBD1 or TRBD2 (5 bases each). CDR1 is KGHSH, CDR2 LQKENI, per germline. This CDR3 is built from 14 residues. V was trimmed by 8 bases and J by 5 bases, leaving 19 bases between them. Variable domain in full (rest from reference TRBV18 and TRBJ2-7): NAGVMQNPRHLVRRRGQEARLRCSPMKGHSHVYWYRQLPEEGLKFMVYLQKENIIDESGMPKERFSAEFPKEGPSILRIQQVVRGDSAAYFCASALPGRADEQYFGPGTRLTVT.

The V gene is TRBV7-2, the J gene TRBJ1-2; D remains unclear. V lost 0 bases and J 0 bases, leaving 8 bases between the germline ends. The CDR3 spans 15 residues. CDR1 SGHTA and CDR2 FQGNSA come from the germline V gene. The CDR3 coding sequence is TGTGCCAGCAGCTTAGCGCCGGGGACTAACTATGGCTACACCTTC. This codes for CASSLAPGTNYGYTF. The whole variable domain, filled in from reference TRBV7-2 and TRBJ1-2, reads GAGVSQSPSNKVTEKGKDVELRCDPISGHTALYWYRQSLGQGLEFLIYFQGNSAPDKSGLPSDRFSAERTGGSVSTLTIQRTQQEDSAVYLCASSLAPGTNYGYTFGSGTRLTVV.

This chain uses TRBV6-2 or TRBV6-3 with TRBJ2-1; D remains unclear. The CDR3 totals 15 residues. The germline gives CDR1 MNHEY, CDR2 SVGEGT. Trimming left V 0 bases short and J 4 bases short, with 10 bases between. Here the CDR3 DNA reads TGTGCCAGCAGTTACTCGAGCCCAGAATACAATGAGCAGTTCTTC. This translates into CASSYSSPEYNEQFF.

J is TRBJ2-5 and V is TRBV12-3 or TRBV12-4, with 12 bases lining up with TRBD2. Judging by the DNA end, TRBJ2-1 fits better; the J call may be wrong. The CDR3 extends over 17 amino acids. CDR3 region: CASSSGTSGQYQETQFF. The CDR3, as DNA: TGTGCCAGCAGTTCCGGGACTAGCGGGCAGTACCAAGAGACCCAGTTCTTC.

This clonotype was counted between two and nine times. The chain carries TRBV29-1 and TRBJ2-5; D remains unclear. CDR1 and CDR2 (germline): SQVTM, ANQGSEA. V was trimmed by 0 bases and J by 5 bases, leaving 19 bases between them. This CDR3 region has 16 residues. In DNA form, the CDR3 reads TGCAGCGTTGAAGATGGTAGGCGAGGCAGCGTTGAGACCCAGTACTTC. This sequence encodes CSVEDGRRGSVETQYF.

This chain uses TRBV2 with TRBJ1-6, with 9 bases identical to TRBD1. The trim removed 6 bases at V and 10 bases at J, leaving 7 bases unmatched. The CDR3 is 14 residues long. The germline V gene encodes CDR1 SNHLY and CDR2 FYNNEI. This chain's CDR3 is CASRAGTGHSPLHF. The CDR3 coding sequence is TGTGCCAGCAGAGCAGGGACAGGGCACTCACCCCTCCACTTT. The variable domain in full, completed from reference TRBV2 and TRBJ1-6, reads EPEVTQTPSHQVTQMGQEVILRCVPISNHLYFYWYRQILGQKVEFLVSFYNNEISEKSEIFDDQFSVERPDGSNFTLKIRSTKLEDSAMYFCASRAGTGHSPLHFGNGTRLTVT.

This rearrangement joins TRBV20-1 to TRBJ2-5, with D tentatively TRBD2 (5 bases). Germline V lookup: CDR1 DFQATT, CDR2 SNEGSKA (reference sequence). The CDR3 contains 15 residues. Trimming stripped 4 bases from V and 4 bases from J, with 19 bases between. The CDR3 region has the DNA TGCAGTGCTACCTCTGCAGTCGGGGTCGGAGAGACCCAGTACTTC. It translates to CSATSAVGVGETQYF.

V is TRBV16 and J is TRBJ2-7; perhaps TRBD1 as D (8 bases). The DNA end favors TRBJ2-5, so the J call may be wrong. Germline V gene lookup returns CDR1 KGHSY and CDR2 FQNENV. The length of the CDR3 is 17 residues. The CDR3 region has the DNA TGTGCCAGCAGCCGTTATACCCAACAGGGGGGGCGAGAGACCCAGTACTTC. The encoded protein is CASSRYTQQGGRETQYF.

In nucleotides, the CDR3 is TGTGCCAGCAGTTACTTAACGGGGATCAACTCCTACGAGCAGTACTTC. Its translation: CASSYLTGINSYEQYF. This chain links TRBV6-2 or TRBV6-3 with TRBJ2-7; a weak D match, TRBD2 (5 bases). The germline V and J ends were trimmed by 1 base and 0 bases, with 13 bases remaining between them. The CDR3 consists of 16 residues. CDR1 and CDR2 from the germline V gene are MNHEY and SVGEGT.

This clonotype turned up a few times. CDR3 DNA sequence: TGTGCCAGCAGCAAAGAGTCCGATCCCAGGGAGGAGAACAGGGACTACAATGAGCAGTTCTTC. It yields the protein CASSKESDPREENRDYNEQFF. The V call is TRBV21-1, the J call TRBJ2-1; the tabulated D call, TRBD1, remains unverified against the DNA. TRBV21-1 is a known pseudogene. This CDR3 region has 21 residues.

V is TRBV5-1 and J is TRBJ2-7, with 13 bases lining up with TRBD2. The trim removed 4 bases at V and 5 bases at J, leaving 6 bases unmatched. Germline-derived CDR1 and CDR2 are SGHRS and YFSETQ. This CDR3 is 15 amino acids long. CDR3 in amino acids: CASSRTGTSGDEQYF. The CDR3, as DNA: TGCGCCAGCAGCCGGACAGGGACTAGCGGGGACGAGCAGTACTTC.

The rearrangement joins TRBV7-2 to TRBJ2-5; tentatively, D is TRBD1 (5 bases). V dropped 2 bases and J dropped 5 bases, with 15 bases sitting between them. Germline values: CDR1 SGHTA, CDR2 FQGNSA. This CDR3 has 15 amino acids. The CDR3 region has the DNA TGTGCCAGCAGCTTACAGGGTAGCTTGGGGGAGACCCAGTACTTC. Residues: CASSLQGSLGETQYF. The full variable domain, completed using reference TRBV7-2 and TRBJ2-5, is GAGVSQSPSNKVTEKGKDVELRCDPISGHTALYWYRQSLGQGLEFLIYFQGNSAPDKSGLPSDRFSAERTGGSVSTLTIQRTQQEDSAVYLCASSLQGSLGETQYFGPGTRLLVL.

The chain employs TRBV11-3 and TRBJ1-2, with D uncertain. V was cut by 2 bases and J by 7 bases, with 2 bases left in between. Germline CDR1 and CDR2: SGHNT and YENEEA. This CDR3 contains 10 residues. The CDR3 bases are TGTGCCAGCAGCTTATGTGGCTACACCTTC. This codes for CASSLCGYTF.

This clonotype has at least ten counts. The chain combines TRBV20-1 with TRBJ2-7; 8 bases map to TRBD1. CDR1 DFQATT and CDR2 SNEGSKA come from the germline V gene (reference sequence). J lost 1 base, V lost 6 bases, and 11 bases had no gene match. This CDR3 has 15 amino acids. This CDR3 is CSASEGQEGSYEQYF. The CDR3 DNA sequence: TGCAGTGCGAGTGAGGGACAGGAGGGGTCCTACGAGCAGTACTTC.